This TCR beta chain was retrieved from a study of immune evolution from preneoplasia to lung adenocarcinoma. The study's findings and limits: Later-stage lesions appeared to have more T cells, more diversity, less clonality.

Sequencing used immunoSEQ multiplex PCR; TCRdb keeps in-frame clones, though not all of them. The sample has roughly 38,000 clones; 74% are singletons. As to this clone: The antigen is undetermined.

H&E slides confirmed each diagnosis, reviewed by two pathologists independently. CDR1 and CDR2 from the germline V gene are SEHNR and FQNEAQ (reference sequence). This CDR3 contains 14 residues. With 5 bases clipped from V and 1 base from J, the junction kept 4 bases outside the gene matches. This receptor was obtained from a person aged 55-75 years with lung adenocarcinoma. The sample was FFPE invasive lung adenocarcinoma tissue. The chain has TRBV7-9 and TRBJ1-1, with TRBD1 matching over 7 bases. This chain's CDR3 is CASSPRTGNTEAFF. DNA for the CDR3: TGTGCCAGCAGCCCCAGGACAGGGAACACTGAAGCTTTCTTT.